A single sample is the source of the 13 T cell receptor beta chains below, sequenced in a study of control samples from healthy donors and cancer patients. Sequencing was performed with immunoSEQ multiplex PCR; in TCRdb, only in-frame clones are kept and a portion is missing. The sample yields more than 85,000 clones, roughly 84% seen once. Sequencing was performed on PBMCs. These receptors originate from a man between 65 and 85 years old with lung cancer.

The gene calls are TRBV28 and TRBJ1-3; D unclear. Germline V lookup: CDR1 MDHEN, CDR2 SYDVKM. V was shortened by 2 bases and J by 0 bases, with 5 bases between the two germline ends. The CDR3 runs to 14 residues. CDR3 in amino acids: CASSLRHSGNTIYF. The CDR3 DNA sequence: TGTGCCAGCAGTTTAAGACACTCTGGAAACACCATATATTTT.

This clone was observed once. The chain joins TRBV18 to TRBJ2-7, with TRBD1 identical over 7 bases. CDR1 and CDR2 (germline): KGHSH, LQKENI. V was pared by 5 bases and J by 3 bases, with 4 bases of the junction left unmatched. The CDR3 loop spans 13 amino acids. CDR3 nucleotide sequence: TGTGCCAGCTCAGAGGGACAGAGCTACGAGCAGTACTTC. Translating gives CASSEGQSYEQYF.

The gene calls are TRBV5-1 and TRBJ2-3; D could derive from TRBD1 or TRBD2 (5 bases each). In germline, CDR1 is SGHRS, CDR2 YFSETQ. CDR3 length: 15 residues. V lost 2 bases to trimming and J lost 3 bases, with 13 bases between them. CDR3 sequence: CASSFSMGVTDTQYF. The CDR3 DNA reads as TGCGCCAGCAGCTTTTCTATGGGGGTTACAGATACGCAGTATTTT.

This clone was seen more than once but under ten times. The chain carries TRBV3-1 (or the pseudogene TRBV3-2) and TRBJ2-3, with 10 bases aligning to TRBD2. This CDR3 has 14 amino acids. V lost 9 bases to trimming and J lost 5 bases; unmatched junction nucleotides: 8. Germline CDR1 LGHDT, CDR2 YNNKEL (reference sequence). Here the CDR3 reads CASVAGGSLDTQYF. The CDR3 DNA reads as TGTGCCAGTGTAGCGGGGGGCTCTCTAGATACGCAGTATTTT.

Here the CDR3 DNA reads TGTGCCAGCAGCTCCCCGCTGGCGGGGATCGCAGATACGCAGTATTTT. Translation gives CASSSPLAGIADTQYF. V and J are TRBV7-3 and TRBJ2-3; D is possibly TRBD2 (6 bases). Germline assignment: CDR1 SGHTA and CDR2 FQGTGA. Trimming cost V 4 bases and J 4 bases, with 18 bases left between them. This CDR3 is built from 16 residues.

The V call is TRBV6-5, the J call TRBJ1-5; TRBD1 is a possible D gene (5 bases). The CDR3 is made up of 15 amino acids. Germline loops: CDR1 MNHEY, CDR2 SVGAGI. V was cut by 5 bases and J by 7 bases, with 18 bases left in between. The CDR3 bases are TGTGCCAGCAGTCCTAGGGACGGTACGGAGCAGCCCCAGCATTTT. Translating gives CASSPRDGTEQPQHF.

The chain carries TRBV19 and TRBJ2-3; 10 bases map to TRBD1. There are 15 residues in the CDR3. Germline-derived CDR1 and CDR2 are LNHDA and SQIVND (reference sequence). The junction had 9 bases not matched to a gene; V was cut back by 5 bases and J by 7 bases. CDR3 sequence: CASSPPGQGKYTQYF. As DNA, the CDR3 is TGTGCCAGTAGTCCCCCGGGACAGGGGAAATATACGCAGTATTTT. Complete variable domain (other parts from reference TRBV19 and TRBJ2-3): DGGITQSPKYLFRKEGQNVTLSCEQNLNHDAMYWYRQDPGQGLRLIYYSQIVNDFQKGDIAEGYSVSREKKESFPLTVTSAQKNPTAFYLCASSPPGQGKYTQYFGPGTRLTVL.

The chain employs TRBV2 and TRBJ2-2; D uncertain. This CDR3 is 16 amino acids long. V was pared by 3 bases and J by 7 bases, with 18 bases between. Germline V gene data show CDR1 as SNHLY and CDR2 as FYNNEI. The CDR3 DNA is TGTGCCAGCAGTGAGGAAAGGGCAGGTGTAGTCGGGGAGCTGTTTTTT. This codes for CASSEERAGVVGELFF.

The chain combines TRBV19 with TRBJ1-5; D not certain. Germline V gives CDR1 LNHDA, CDR2 SQIVND (reference sequence). Trimming shortened V by 4 bases and J by 3 bases, and 10 bases separated the two germline ends. This CDR3 has 14 residues. The CDR3 reads CASSRGTVNQPQHF. For the CDR3, the DNA is TGTGCCAGTAGTAGGGGAACGGTCAATCAGCCCCAGCATTTT.

The chain has TRBV10-1 and TRBJ2-3; unclear D gene. The germline gives CDR1 WNHNN, CDR2 SYGVQD (reference sequence). The CDR3 covers 12 residues. V lost 10 bases, J lost 0 bases, and 8 bases lay in between. The CDR3 sequence is CANLPSTDTQYF. The CDR3 DNA reads as TGCGCCAACCTACCTAGCACAGATACGCAGTATTTT.

This rearrangement joins TRBV5-1 to TRBJ2-1, with TRBD2 as a possible D gene (5 bases). V dropped 0 bases and J dropped 4 bases, with 11 bases sitting between them. The CDR3 extends over 15 amino acids. Looked up from germline, CDR1 is SGHRS and CDR2 is YFSETQ. CDR3 sequence (DNA): TGCGCCAGCAGCTTGGGACCGGGGTCGTACAATGAGCAGTTCTTC. This gives the protein CASSLGPGSYNEQFF.

This chain uses TRBV4-1 with TRBJ1-4; 7 nucleotides line up with TRBD1. CDR1 and CDR2 from the germline V gene are MGHRA and YSYEKL. The CDR3 is 15 amino acids. With 1 base clipped from V and 4 bases from J, the junction kept 3 bases outside the gene matches. The CDR3 sequence is CASSQVDRLNEKLFF. CDR3 DNA: TGCGCCAGCAGCCAAGTGGACAGGCTTAATGAAAAACTGTTTTTT.

This chain uses TRBV5-1 with TRBJ2-5, with D possibly matching TRBD1 (6 bases). Germline V gene data show CDR1 as SGHRS and CDR2 as YFSETQ. The CDR3 covers 15 residues. V was clipped by 5 bases and J by 5 bases, with 19 bases between them. DNA for the CDR3: TGCGCCAGCAGTACTAATACACAGGGTAGTGAGACCCAGTACTTC. Translated, it gives CASSTNTQGSETQYF. Supplemented by reference TRBV5-1 and TRBJ2-5, the full variable domain reads KAGVTQTPRYLIKTRGQQVTLSCSPISGHRSVSWYQQTPGQGLQFLFEYFSETQRNKGNFPGRFSGRQFSNSRSEMNVSTLELGDSALYLCASSTNTQGSETQYFGPGTRLLVL.